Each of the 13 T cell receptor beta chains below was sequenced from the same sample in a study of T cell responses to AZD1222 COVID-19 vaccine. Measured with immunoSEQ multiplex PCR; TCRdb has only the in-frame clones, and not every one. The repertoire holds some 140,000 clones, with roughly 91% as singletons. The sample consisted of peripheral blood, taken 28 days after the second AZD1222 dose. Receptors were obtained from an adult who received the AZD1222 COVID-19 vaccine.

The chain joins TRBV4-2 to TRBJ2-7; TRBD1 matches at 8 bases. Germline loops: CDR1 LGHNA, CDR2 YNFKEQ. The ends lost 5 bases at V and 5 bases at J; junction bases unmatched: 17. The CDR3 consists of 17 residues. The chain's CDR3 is CASSSRIDRGTFHEQYF. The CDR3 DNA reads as TGTGCCAGCAGCTCAAGGATCGACAGGGGAACCTTCCACGAGCAGTACTTC.

This CDR3 reads CSVVGLYHGYTF. Here the CDR3 DNA reads TGCAGCGTTGTCGGGCTTTACCATGGCTACACCTTC. This chain connects TRBV29-1 to TRBJ1-2, with D unresolved. Trimming shortened V by 4 bases and J by 6 bases, and 12 bases separated the two germline ends. CDR3 length: 12 amino acids. Germline V CDR1 and CDR2: SQVTM, ANQGSEA.

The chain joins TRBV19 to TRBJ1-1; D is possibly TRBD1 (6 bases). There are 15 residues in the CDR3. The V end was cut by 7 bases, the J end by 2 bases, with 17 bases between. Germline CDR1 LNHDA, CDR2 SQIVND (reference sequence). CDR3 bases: TGTGCCAGTAAGGATTCACAGGGTTTCAACACTGAAGCTTTCTTT. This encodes CASKDSQGFNTEAFF.

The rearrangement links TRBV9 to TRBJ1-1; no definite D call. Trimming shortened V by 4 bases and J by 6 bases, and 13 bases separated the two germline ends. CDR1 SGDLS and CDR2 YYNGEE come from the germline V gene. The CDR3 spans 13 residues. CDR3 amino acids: CASSPEVVAEAFF. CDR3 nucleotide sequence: TGTGCCAGCAGCCCAGAGGTGGTGGCTGAAGCTTTCTTT.

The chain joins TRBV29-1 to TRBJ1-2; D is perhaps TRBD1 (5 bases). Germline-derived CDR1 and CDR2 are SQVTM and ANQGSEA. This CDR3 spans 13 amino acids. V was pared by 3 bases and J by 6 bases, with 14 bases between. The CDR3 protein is CSVEAGWAHGYTF. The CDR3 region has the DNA TGCAGCGTTGAGGCAGGGTGGGCTCATGGCTACACCTTC.

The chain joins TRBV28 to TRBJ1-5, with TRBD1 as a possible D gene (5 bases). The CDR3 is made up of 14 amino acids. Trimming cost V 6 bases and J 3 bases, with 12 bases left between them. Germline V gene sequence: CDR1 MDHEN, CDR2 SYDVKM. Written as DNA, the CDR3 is TGTGCCAGCAGCCCCCGGGACTACAATCAGCCCCAGCATTTT. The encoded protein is CASSPRDYNQPQHF.

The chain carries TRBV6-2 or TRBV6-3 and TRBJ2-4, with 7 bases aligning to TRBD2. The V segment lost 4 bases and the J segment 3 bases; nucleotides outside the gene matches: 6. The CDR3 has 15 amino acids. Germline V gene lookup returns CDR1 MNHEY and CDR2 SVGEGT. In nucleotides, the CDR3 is TGTGCCAGCAGTTCCCACGGGGAGGGCAAAAACATTCAGTACTTC. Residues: CASSSHGEGKNIQYF.

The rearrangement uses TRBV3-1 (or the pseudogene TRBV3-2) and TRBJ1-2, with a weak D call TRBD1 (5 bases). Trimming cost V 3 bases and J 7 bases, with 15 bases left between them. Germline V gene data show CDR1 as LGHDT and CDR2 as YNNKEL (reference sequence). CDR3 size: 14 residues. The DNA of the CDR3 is TGTGCCAGCAGCCACCCCGGGGGAGCAGGTGGCTACACCTTC. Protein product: CASSHPGGAGGYTF.

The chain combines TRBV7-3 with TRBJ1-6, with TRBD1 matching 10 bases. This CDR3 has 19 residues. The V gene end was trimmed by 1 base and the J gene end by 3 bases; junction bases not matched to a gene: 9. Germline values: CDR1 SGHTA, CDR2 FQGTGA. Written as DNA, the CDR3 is TGTGCCAGCAGCTTAAGGGACAGGGGAATAAGGCACTATAATTCACCCCTCCACTTT. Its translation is CASSLRDRGIRHYNSPLHF.

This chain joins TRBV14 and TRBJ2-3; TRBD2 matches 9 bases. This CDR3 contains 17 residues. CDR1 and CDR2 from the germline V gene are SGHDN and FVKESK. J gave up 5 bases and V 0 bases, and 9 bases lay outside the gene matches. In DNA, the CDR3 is TGTGCCAGCAGCCAAGATCAGGGCGGGGGGGCCTTAGATACGCAGTATTTT. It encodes CASSQDQGGGALDTQYF.

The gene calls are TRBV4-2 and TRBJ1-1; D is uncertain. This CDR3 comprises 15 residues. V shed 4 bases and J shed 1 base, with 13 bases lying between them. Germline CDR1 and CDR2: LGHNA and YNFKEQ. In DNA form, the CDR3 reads TGTGCCAGCAGCCGAAAGCAGAGAACGAACACTGAAGCTTTCTTT. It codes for CASSRKQRTNTEAFF.

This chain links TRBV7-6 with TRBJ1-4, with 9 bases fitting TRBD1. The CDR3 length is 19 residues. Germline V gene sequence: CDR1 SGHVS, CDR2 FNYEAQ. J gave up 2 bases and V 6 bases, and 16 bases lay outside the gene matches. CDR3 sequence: CASSLLHPGQGTTNEKLFF. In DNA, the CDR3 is TGTGCCAGCAGTTTACTCCATCCGGGACAGGGAACTACTAATGAAAAACTGTTTTTT. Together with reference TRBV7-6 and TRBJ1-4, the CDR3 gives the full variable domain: GAGVSQSPRYKVTKRGQDVALRCDPISGHVSLYWYRQALGQGPEFLTYFNYEAQQDKSGLPNDRFSAERPEGSISTLTIQRTEQRDSAMYRCASSLLHPGQGTTNEKLFFGSGTQLSVL.

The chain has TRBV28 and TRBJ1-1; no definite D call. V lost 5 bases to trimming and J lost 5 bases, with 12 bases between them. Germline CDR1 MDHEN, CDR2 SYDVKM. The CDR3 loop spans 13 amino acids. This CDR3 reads CASSRPEWTEAFF. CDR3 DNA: TGTGCCAGCAGTCGACCTGAGTGGACTGAAGCTTTCTTT.